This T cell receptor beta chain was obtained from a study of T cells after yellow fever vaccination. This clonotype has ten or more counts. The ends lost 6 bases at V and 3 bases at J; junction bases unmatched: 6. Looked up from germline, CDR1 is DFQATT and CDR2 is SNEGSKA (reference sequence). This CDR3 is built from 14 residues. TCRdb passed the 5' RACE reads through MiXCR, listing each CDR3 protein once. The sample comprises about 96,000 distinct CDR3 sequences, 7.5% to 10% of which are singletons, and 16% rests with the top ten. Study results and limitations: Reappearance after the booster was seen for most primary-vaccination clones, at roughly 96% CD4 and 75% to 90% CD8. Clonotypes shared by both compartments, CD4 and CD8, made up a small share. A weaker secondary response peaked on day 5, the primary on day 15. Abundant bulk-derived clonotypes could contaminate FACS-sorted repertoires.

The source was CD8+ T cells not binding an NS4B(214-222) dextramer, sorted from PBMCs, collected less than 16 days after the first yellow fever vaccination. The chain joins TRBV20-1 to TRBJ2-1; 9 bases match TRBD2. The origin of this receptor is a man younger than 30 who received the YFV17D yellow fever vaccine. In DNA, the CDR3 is TGCAGTGCCCCCTTAGCGGGGGACTACAATGAGCAGTTCTTC. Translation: CSAPLAGDYNEQFF.